This section outlines one T cell receptor beta chain sequence together with its context. These data belong to a study of CD8 T cells in ankylosing spondylitis. With molecular barcodes, quantitative 5'-RACE was used to make the TCR beta libraries. TCRdb reprocessed the 5' RACE reads via MiXCR and lists one record per CDR3 protein. Found here are about 360,000 distinct CDR3 sequences, roughly 15% of them singletons; the top ten hold roughly 1.1%. The CDR3 spans 14 residues. V lost 1 base, J lost 9 bases, and 13 bases lay in between. The V gene's germline CDR1 is SGHDN and CDR2 FVKESK. The TCR was taken from a male donor with ankylosing spondylitis or in good health (not recorded which). The V gene is TRBV14, the J gene TRBJ2-1, with D uncertain. The sample was blood, either unsorted or a sorted T cell fraction (not recorded which). CDR3 amino acids: CASSQVPGVGEQFF. The CDR3 DNA reads TGTGCCAGCAGCCAAGTGCCGGGTGTGGGTGAGCAGTTCTTC.